This T cell receptor (beta chain) was sequenced in a study of blood T cell repertoires in COVID-19. Looking at the study overall: Samples representing acute and convalescent COVID-19 were sourced from the United States, Italy and Spain. PBMCs, B-cell-depleted T cells, or T cells provided the cDNA or gDNA that made up the material.

Germline CDR1 is LNHNV and CDR2 is YYDKDF (reference sequence). J gave up 4 bases and V 0 bases, and 5 bases lay outside the gene matches. This CDR3 comprises 15 residues. In the authors' methods: Reference gene primer amplification gave estimated nucleated cell counts. The protocol was immunoSEQ multiplex PCR, while the TCRdb copy is restricted to in-frame clones and leaves out a portion. The D gene and trimming were derived from the DNA, and the V and J assignments and clone size from that table. Of fewer than 300,000 clones listed, about four fifths are singletons. This receptor was identified in a woman aged 18-29 years with acute or convalescent COVID-19. J is TRBJ1-2 and V is TRBV15; 7 bases are a match to TRBD1. The sequencing sample was made of peripheral blood. CDR3 sequence reads: CATSRDARTGYGYTF. The CDR3 coding sequence is TGTGCCACCAGCAGAGATGCTAGGACAGGCTATGGCTACACCTTC.